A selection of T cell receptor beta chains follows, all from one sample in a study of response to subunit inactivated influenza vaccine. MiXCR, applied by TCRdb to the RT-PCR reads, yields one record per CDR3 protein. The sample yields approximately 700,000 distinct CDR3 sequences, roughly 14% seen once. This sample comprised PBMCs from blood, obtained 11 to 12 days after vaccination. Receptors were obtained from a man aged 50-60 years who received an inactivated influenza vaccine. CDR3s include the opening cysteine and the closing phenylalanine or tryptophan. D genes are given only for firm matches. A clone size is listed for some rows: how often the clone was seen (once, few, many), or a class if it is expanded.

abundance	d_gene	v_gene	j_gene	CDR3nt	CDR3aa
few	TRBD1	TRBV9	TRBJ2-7	TGTGCCAGCAGCGCCTCGGGGGGACAGGGGGCTCAAGAGCAGTACTTC	CASSASGGQGAQEQYF
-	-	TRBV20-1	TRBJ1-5	TGCAGTGCTAGGACCCTGTATAGCAATCAGCCCCAGCATTTT	CSARTLYSNQPQHF
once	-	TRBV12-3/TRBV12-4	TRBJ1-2	TGTGCCAGCAGTTCAGATTATGGGACCCTTAACTATGGCTACACCTTC	CASSSDYGTLNYGYTF
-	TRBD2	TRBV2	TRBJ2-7	TGTGCCAGCAGTTACGGGACTAGCTACTCCTACGAGCAGTACTTC	CASSYGTSYSYEQYF
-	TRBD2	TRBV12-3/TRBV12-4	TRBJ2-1	TGTGCCAGCAGTTTAGCACTCAGACTAGCGGGGATCTACAATGAGCAGTTCTTC	CASSLALRLAGIYNEQFF
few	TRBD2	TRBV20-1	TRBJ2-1	TGCAGTTTTTCGGGTAGCGGGGGGAATGAGCAGTTCTTC	CSFSGSGGNEQFF
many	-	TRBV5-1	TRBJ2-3	TGCGCCAGCAGCTCGGCTCCGGGGGCAGATACGCAGTATTTT	CASSSAPGADTQYF
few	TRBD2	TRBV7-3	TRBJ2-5	TGTGCCAGCAGTTTTACAGGGACTAGTCAGACCCAGTACTTC	CASSFTGTSQTQYF
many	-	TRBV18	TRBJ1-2	TGTGCCAGCTCATCGGGAGCTAACTATGGCTACACCTTC	CASSSGANYGYTF
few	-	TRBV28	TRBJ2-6	TGTGCCAGCAGTTTCCGCACCTCTGGGGCCAACGTCCTGACTTTC	CASSFRTSGANVLTF
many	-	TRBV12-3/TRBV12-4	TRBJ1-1	TGTGCCAGCAGTTACAACCGGGGCCATGAAGCTTTCTTT	CASSYNRGHEAFF
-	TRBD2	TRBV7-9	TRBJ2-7	TGTGCCAGCAGCTTAGGGACTAGCTCTTCCTACGAGCAGTACTTC	CASSLGTSSSYEQYF
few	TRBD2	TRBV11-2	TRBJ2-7	TGTGCCAGCAGTTGGACTAGCGTTTCCTACGAGCAGTACTTC	CASSWTSVSYEQYF
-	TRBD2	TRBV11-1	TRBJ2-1	TGTGCCAGCAGCTCTCCGACTAGCGGGAGAAATAGAGACTACAATGAGCAGTTCTTC	CASSSPTSGRNRDYNEQFF
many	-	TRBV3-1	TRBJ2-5	TGTGCCAGCAGTTTTTCCGGGGGCCGACAAGAGACCCAGTACTTC	CASSFSGGRQETQYF
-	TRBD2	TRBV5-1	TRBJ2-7	TGCGCCAGCAGCTTGGACGGGAGGCAGGGTTACGAGCAGTACTTC	CASSLDGRQGYEQYF
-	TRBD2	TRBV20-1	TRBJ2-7	TGCAGTGCAGCTACCGGGACTACCATATCCGAGCAGTACTTC	CSAATGTTISEQYF
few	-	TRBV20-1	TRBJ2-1	TGCAGTGCTAGTCGTACTAGCTTCGGAAGTGAGCAGTTCTTC	CSASRTSFGSEQFF
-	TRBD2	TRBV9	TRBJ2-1	TGTGCCAGCAGCGTCGAAGGGGGCAAGGGACTAGCGGGAGGCGAGCAGTTCTTC	CASSVEGGKGLAGGEQFF
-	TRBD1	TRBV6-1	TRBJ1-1	TGTGCCAGCAGGTCAGGGGGGGACACTGAAGCTTTCTTT	CASRSGGDTEAFF
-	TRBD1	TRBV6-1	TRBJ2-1	TGTGCCAGCACCACAATGGGACAGGGGGGGAGCGTGCAGTTCTTC	CASTTMGQGGSVQFF
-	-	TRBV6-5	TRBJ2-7	TGTGCCAGCAGTTCCGCCCAAGGGAACTACGAGCAGTACTTC	CASSSAQGNYEQYF
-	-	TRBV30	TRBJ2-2	TGTGCCTGGACTTTACTAAGGGGAGACACCGGGGAGCTGTTTTTT	CAWTLLRGDTGELFF
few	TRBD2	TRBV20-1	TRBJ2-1	TGCAGTGCCAACGCTGTAGCGGGGGCCTCCTACAATGAGCAGTTCTTC	CSANAVAGASYNEQFF